Following are 31 T cell receptor beta chains from one sample sequenced in a study of Tregs in tolerant kidney transplant recipients. Clones were sequenced by immunoSEQ multiplex PCR, and TCRdb holds only the in-frame ones, with some missing. The repertoire includes 9,000 to 13,000 clones, about 90% of them detected once, and 4.5% to 7% sits in the top ten. These receptors lack a known antigen. The sample in question was Tregs from blood cultured with allogeneic cells, obtained before the transplant. These receptors came from a human patient who received a combined kidney and bone marrow transplant.

The chain combines TRBV5-4 with TRBJ1-5; tentative D call: TRBD1 (5 bases). Germline-derived CDR1 and CDR2 are SGHNT and YYREEE (reference sequence). The CDR3 runs 14 residues. The V and J ends lost 2 bases and 4 bases respectively, with 10 bases between them. The CDR3: CASSLFRENQPQHF. CDR3 nucleotide sequence: TGTGCCAGCAGCTTATTCAGGGAGAATCAGCCCCAGCATTTT.

In DNA form, the CDR3 reads TGCGCCAGCAGCTTAGAAGGGGGAGTCTACAATGAGCAGTTCTTC. It codes for CASSLEGGVYNEQFF. V gene TRBV5-1 combines with J gene TRBJ2-1, with D maybe TRBD1 (6 bases). V lost 2 bases and J lost 3, with 12 bases in between. Germline V gene data show CDR1 as SGHRS and CDR2 as YFSETQ. This CDR3 spans 15 amino acids.

The chain uses TRBV7-2 and TRBJ1-2; TRBD1 aligns across 9 bases. The CDR3 covers 15 residues. The germline gives CDR1 SGHTA, CDR2 FQGNSA. V shed 0 bases and J 4 bases; nucleotides not matched to a gene: 3. The CDR3 spells CASSLALTGGYGYTF. The CDR3 coding sequence is TGTGCCAGCAGCTTAGCCCTGACAGGGGGCTATGGCTACACCTTC.

This clone showed up just once. The chain links TRBV12-5 to TRBJ2-5, with 7 bases fitting TRBD1. Germline CDR1 is LGHNT and CDR2 is FRNRAP. The V gene end was trimmed by 2 bases and the J gene end by 4 bases; junction bases not matched to a gene: 7. This CDR3 comprises 15 residues. The CDR3 loop is CASGLRLGGVETQYF. CDR3 nucleotides: TGTGCTAGTGGTTTGCGATTAGGGGGCGTAGAGACCCAGTACTTC.

The V call is TRBV4-3, the J call TRBJ2-1; TRBD1 is a possible D gene (5 bases). The CDR3 sequence is 12 residues long. Germline loops: CDR1 LGHNA, CDR2 YSLEER. The ends were cut back, 9 bases at V and 2 bases at J, with 8 bases in the middle. CDR3 in DNA: TGCGCCAGGGGCAGGGCCTACAATGAGCAGTTCTTC. Protein product: CARGRAYNEQFF.

The chain recombines TRBV6-6 with TRBJ1-1; 10 bases map to TRBD1. V was clipped by 5 bases and J by 4 bases; unmatched bases: 10. This CDR3 region has 16 residues. CDR1 and CDR2 (germline): MNHNY, SVGAGI (reference sequence). Written as DNA, the CDR3 is TGTGCCAGCAGTACTACCGGGACAGGGGTTGGCACTGAAGCTTTCTTT. Amino acid sequence: CASSTTGTGVGTEAFF.

This CDR3 reads CAWSDSPETQYF. The DNA for the CDR3 is TGTGCCTGGAGTGACTCCCCAGAGACCCAGTACTTC. This chain links TRBV30 with TRBJ2-5; unclear D gene. V gave up 1 base and J gave up 4 bases, with 7 bases separating them. This CDR3 region has 12 residues. The germline V gene has CDR1 GTSNPN and CDR2 SVGIG (reference sequence).

The chain uses TRBV29-1 and TRBJ1-2; D remains unclear. Trimming stripped 3 bases from V and 4 bases from J, with 12 bases between. The CDR3 is 13 residues long. Germline V CDR1 and CDR2: SQVTM, ANQGSEA. The CDR3 bases are TGCAGCGTTGATGGGGTCGGGATCTATGGCTACACCTTC. This codes for CSVDGVGIYGYTF.

The CDR3 sequence is CASSPPMGRQYF. The CDR3, as DNA: TGTGCCAGCTCACCACCAATGGGGAGGCAGTACTTC. The rearrangement uses TRBV18 and TRBJ2-7, with D tentatively TRBD2 (5 bases). V gave up 0 bases and J gave up 9 bases, with 9 bases separating them. CDR1 and CDR2 from the germline V gene are KGHSH and LQKENI. This CDR3 has 12 residues.

The J gene is TRBJ2-7, the V gene TRBV13; 7 bases fit TRBD2. Germline V gives CDR1 PRHDT, CDR2 FYEKMQ (reference sequence). The CDR3 length is 15 residues. Germline trimming cut 5 bases from V and 4 bases from J; bases unmatched to any gene: 11. CDR3 coding DNA: TGTGCCAGCAGCAAGGGACTACCTTTTCATTACGAGCAGTACTTC. It specifies CASSKGLPFHYEQYF.

V is TRBV10-3 and J is TRBJ1-6; D gene unclear. This CDR3 spans 13 amino acids. Germline V gene data show CDR1 as ENHRY and CDR2 as SYGVKD. The ends were cut back, 7 bases at V and 7 bases at J, with 11 bases in the middle. The CDR3 reads CAIKSSLNSPLHF. The DNA for the CDR3 is TGTGCCATCAAGTCCTCTTTAAATTCACCCCTCCACTTT.

This chain links TRBV6-5 with TRBJ2-3; D remains unclear. CDR1 and CDR2 from the germline V gene are MNHEY and SVGAGI. The CDR3 loop spans 12 amino acids. The V gene lost 1 base and the J gene lost 5 bases, with 4 bases spanning the gap. The CDR3, as DNA: TGTGCCAGCAGTTACTTGGGAGATACGCAGTATTTT. Its protein product is CASSYLGDTQYF.

The genes are TRBV5-1 and TRBJ2-7, with TRBD2 matching 13 bases. The CDR3 is 19 amino acids. CDR1 SGHRS and CDR2 YFSETQ come from the germline V gene. Trimming removed 0 bases from V and 4 bases from J; junction bases left unmatched: 13. This CDR3 reads CASSLVTSGRSLVIYEQYF. DNA of the CDR3: TGCGCCAGCAGCTTGGTGACTAGCGGGAGGTCGTTGGTGATTTACGAGCAGTACTTC.

The chain employs TRBV27 and TRBJ1-2, with 7 bases fitting TRBD1. Germline-derived CDR1 and CDR2 are MNHEY and SMNVEV (reference sequence). V gave up 10 bases and J gave up 1 base; unmatched junction bases: 21. The CDR3 extends over 18 amino acids. This CDR3 is CATLSLTGIFPRNYGYTF. CDR3 DNA: TGTGCCACACTATCCCTGACAGGGATCTTTCCTCGTAACTATGGCTACACCTTC.

J is TRBJ2-5 and V is TRBV6-5, with D perhaps TRBD1 (6 bases). V was trimmed by 4 bases and J by 2 bases, leaving 14 bases between them. The germline V gene encodes CDR1 MNHEY and CDR2 SVGAGI. The CDR3 is 15 residues long. The DNA for the CDR3 is TGTGCCAGCAGTTGGGCCGGGACAAGACAAGAGACCCAGTACTTC. Its translation: CASSWAGTRQETQYF.

The chain recombines TRBV6-4 with TRBJ2-7, with 7 positions matching TRBD1. The junction had 6 bases not matched to a gene; V was cut back by 4 bases and J by 0 bases. CDR1 and CDR2 (germline): MRHNA, SNTAGT. The CDR3 consists of 15 residues. CDR3 sequence reads: CASSGIRQGSYEQYF. The CDR3 coding sequence is TGTGCCAGCAGTGGGATACGACAGGGCTCCTACGAGCAGTACTTC.

The genes are TRBV10-3 and TRBJ2-2, with TRBD2 as a possible D gene (6 bases). Germline V CDR1 and CDR2: ENHRY, SYGVKD. V was clipped by 6 bases and J by 0 bases, with 8 bases between them. The CDR3 extends over 14 amino acids. DNA of the CDR3: TGTGCCATCAGGGAGGGAGCGAACACCGGGGAGCTGTTTTTT. Encoded protein: CAIREGANTGELFF.

J is TRBJ2-1 and V is TRBV18; 15 positions agree with TRBD2. The CDR3 is 16 residues long. The V and J ends lost 3 bases and 3 bases, in that order; junction bases with no gene match: 0. Germline V gene sequence: CDR1 KGHSH, CDR2 LQKENI. DNA of the CDR3: TGTGCCAGCTCACCGGGACTAGCGGGGGGCTACAATGAGCAGTTCTTC. Its protein product is CASSPGLAGGYNEQFF.

J is TRBJ2-5 and V is TRBV10-3; TRBD1 might be the D (5 bases). This CDR3 region has 13 residues. Trimming shortened V by 2 bases and J by 4 bases, and 8 bases separated the two germline ends. The germline gives CDR1 ENHRY, CDR2 SYGVKD. This CDR3 reads CAISEGRGETQYF. The DNA for the CDR3 is TGTGCCATCAGTGAGGGAAGGGGAGAGACCCAGTACTTC.

The V and J genes are TRBV7-9 and TRBJ1-3; D gene unclear. The germline CDR1 and CDR2 sequences are SEHNR and FQNEAQ (reference sequence). The CDR3 sequence is 13 residues long. Trimming took 5 bases from V and 5 from J, leaving 10 bases between them. CDR3 nucleotide sequence: TGTGCCAGCAGCCCAGACACACGAAACACCATATATTTT. It codes for CASSPDTRNTIYF. Based on the CDR3 plus reference TRBV7-9 and TRBJ1-3, the full variable domain is DTGVSQNPRHKITKRGQNVTFRCDPISEHNRLYWYRQTLGQGPEFLTYFQNEAQLEKSRLLSDRFSAERPKGSFSTLEIQRTEQGDSAMYLCASSPDTRNTIYFGEGSWLTVV.

The rearrangement joins TRBV7-9 to TRBJ2-3; 9 bases map to TRBD2. V was pared by 4 bases and J by 6 bases, with 8 bases of the junction left unmatched. The CDR3 loop spans 15 amino acids. Per the germline V gene, CDR1 is SEHNR and CDR2 is FQNEAQ (reference sequence). CDR3 sequence (DNA): TGTGCCAGCAGCTGGCTAGCGGGGTCCAGGGATACGCAGTATTTT. It codes for CASSWLAGSRDTQYF.

V gene TRBV2 combines with J gene TRBJ2-6, with D maybe TRBD2 (6 bases). Germline CDR1 SNHLY, CDR2 FYNNEI. V was clipped by 3 bases and J by 2 bases, with 8 bases between them. This CDR3 comprises 15 residues. The CDR3 bases are TGTGCCAGCAGTGATGGAGGGGCTGGGGCCAACGTCCTGACTTTC. Protein sequence: CASSDGGAGANVLTF.

This clone was detected a few times. In DNA, the CDR3 is TGTGCCAGCAGCAAGACAGGTAGCACAGATACGCAGTATTTT. This sequence encodes CASSKTGSTDTQYF. The J gene is TRBJ2-3, the V gene TRBV7-2; a possible D gene is TRBD1 (6 bases). CDR1 is SGHTA, CDR2 FQGNSA, per germline. This CDR3 region has 14 residues. The germline V and J ends were trimmed by 5 bases and 0 bases, with 9 bases remaining between them.

This chain uses TRBV30 with TRBJ1-1, with 9 bases identical to TRBD1. Unmatched junction bases numbered 6, after V lost 5 bases and J lost 11 bases. This CDR3 is built from 11 residues. CDR1 is GTSNPN and CDR2 is SVGIG in the germline V gene (reference sequence). CDR3: CAWGQGLQAFF. CDR3 sequence (DNA): TGTGCCTGGGGACAGGGGTTACAGGCTTTCTTT.

The DNA of the CDR3 is TGTGCCAGCAGTCCGATGGACAGGGGTTTCCAAGAGACCCAGTACTTC. Amino acid sequence: CASSPMDRGFQETQYF. V gene TRBV27 combines with J gene TRBJ2-5; 9 positions agree with TRBD1. CDR3 length: 16 residues. V trimming: 5 bases; J trimming: 1 base; junction bases outside the gene matches: 8. Germline V gene sequence: CDR1 MNHEY, CDR2 SMNVEV (reference sequence).

The chain is built from TRBV11-2 and TRBJ2-5, with D tentatively TRBD1 (6 bases). Trimming took 4 bases from V and 4 from J, leaving 10 bases between them. The CDR3 is 13 residues long. Germline V CDR1 and CDR2: SGHAT, FQNNGV. CDR3 DNA: TGTGCCAGCAGCTCCACAGGGCGAGAGACCCAGTACTTC. The encoded protein is CASSSTGRETQYF.

V is TRBV5-4 and J is TRBJ2-1; 9 bases align to TRBD2. Trimming removed 4 bases from V and 7 bases from J; junction bases left unmatched: 12. Per germline, CDR1 SGHNT and CDR2 YYREEE (reference sequence). This CDR3 region has 16 residues. In DNA form, the CDR3 reads TGTGCCAGCAGCCGACCCATGACTAGCGGTCTAAATGAGCAGTTCTTC. This translates into CASSRPMTSGLNEQFF.

The chain recombines TRBV11-2 with TRBJ1-1; D may be TRBD1 (6 bases). CDR1 is SGHAT, CDR2 FQNNGV, per germline. The CDR3 sequence is 15 residues long. V shed 3 bases and J shed 5 bases, with 16 bases lying between them. The DNA of the CDR3 is TGTGCCAGCAGCTTCCGGGGGCAGATTAGAACTGAAGCTTTCTTT. It codes for CASSFRGQIRTEAFF.

The chain combines TRBV19 with TRBJ1-3; D gene ambiguous. The CDR3 is made up of 14 amino acids. Germline V gene lookup returns CDR1 LNHDA and CDR2 SQIVND (reference sequence). V was pared by 3 bases and J by 0 bases, with 6 bases between. The CDR3 is CASSITGSGNTIYF. The CDR3 DNA follows: TGTGCCAGTAGTATTACGGGCTCTGGAAACACCATATATTTT.

This chain connects TRBV27 to TRBJ1-1, with 7 positions matching TRBD1. CDR1 is MNHEY and CDR2 is SMNVEV in the germline V gene (reference sequence). This CDR3 has 14 residues. V lost 5 bases and J lost 7; bases outside the gene matches: 10. The CDR3 DNA sequence: TGTGCCAGCAGTCAGCAGGGGGGGGTTGGTGAAGCTTTCTTT. Translated: CASSQQGGVGEAFF.

This chain uses TRBV2 with TRBJ2-1; no definite D call. Germline CDR1 and CDR2: SNHLY and FYNNEI. This CDR3 is 13 amino acids long. Trimming cost V 6 bases and J 7 bases, with 13 bases left between them. CDR3 coding DNA: TGTGCCAGCAGCAGCGAGCTTACGAATGAGCAGTTCTTC. It is translated as CASSSELTNEQFF.